Listed below are T cell receptor beta chains from one sample, sequenced in a study of cytomegalovirus exposure and HLA in healthy donors. The assay was immunoSEQ multiplex PCR, and TCRdb's table has in-frame clones only and misses some. The sample consists of 100,000 to 150,000 clones, roughly four fifths of them appearing once. Sequencing was carried out using PBMCs. Receptor source: a woman between 45 and 60 years old in good health and CMV-seropositive. Each CDR3 is given with its conserved first and last residue. A D gene is named only where the DNA matches it firmly. Clone size is shown for a subset of rows, as once, few, many or a class of expanded clone.

J	D	V	size	DNA	CDR3
TRBJ1-2	TRBD1	TRBV5-1	.	TGCGCCAGCAGCCAGGGACAGGGTCCCCGGGCGGGCTATGGCTACCCCTTC	CASSQGQGPRAGYGYPF
TRBJ2-5	TRBD2	TRBV10-1	.	TGCGCCAGCAGCGGGTATGTTGCGGGGGAGCAGTACTTC	CASSGYVAGEQYF
TRBJ1-1	.	TRBV7-2	.	TGTGCCAGCAGCTTTAACAGGAACACTGAAGCTTTCTTT	CASSFNRNTEAFF
TRBJ2-7	.	TRBV2	.	TGTGCCAGCTCGACCTCTCCCAGGGAATACGAGCAGTACTTC	CASSTSPREYEQYF
TRBJ1-3	.	TRBV11-2	.	TGTGCCAGCAGCTTCAGTTTGGGGGGAGCTGGAAACACCATATATTTT	CASSFSLGGAGNTIYF
TRBJ1-4	.	TRBV2	once	TGTGCCTGGACAACTGCAACTAATGAAAAACTGTTTTTT	CAWTTATNEKLFF
TRBJ2-1	.	TRBV25-1	.	TGTGCCAGCAGTGACGTGCCGGGGGATAAAGATGAGCAGTTCTTC	CASSDVPGDKDEQFF
TRBJ2-7	TRBD2	TRBV30	few	TGTGCCTGGAATGGGCCCACTAGCGGGGGGGCCTACGAGCAGTACTTC	CAWNGPTSGGAYEQYF
TRBJ2-5	TRBD1	TRBV9	.	TGTGCCAGCAGCGCCGGGACAGGGGGTGGCGGAGAGACCCAGTACTTC	CASSAGTGGGGETQYF
TRBJ1-5	TRBD1	TRBV2	.	TGTGCCAGCAGTGAAGAGACAGGGGCGAATCAGCCCCAGCATTTT	CASSEETGANQPQHF
TRBJ2-5	.	TRBV30	.	TGTGCCTGGAGTGTAGGAGGTACCCGAGAGACCCAGTACTTC	CAWSVGGTRETQYF
TRBJ1-2	.	TRBV6-4	once	TGTGCCAGCAGGAGCGTTGGCTACACCTTC	CASRSVGYTF
TRBJ2-7	.	TRBV12-2	.	TGTGCAAGTCGCTCCGCGAAAGAGCAGTACTTC	CASRSAKEQYF
TRBJ1-5	TRBD1	TRBV7-2	.	TGTGCCAGCAGCTTGGACAGGGGGAGAAGCAATCAGCCCCAGCATTTT	CASSLDRGRSNQPQHF
TRBJ1-5	.	TRBV7-2	.	TGTGCCAGCTCCCAGTCTAGCAATCAGCCCCAGCATTTT	CASSQSSNQPQHF